Presented here are 7 T cell receptor beta chains from one specimen sequenced in a study of blood T cell repertoires in COVID-19. Clones were read by immunoSEQ multiplex PCR, and TCRdb kept only the in-frame ones, dropping some. The sample carries approximately 210,000 clones, 85% to 90% recorded once. Sequencing input: peripheral blood. The receptors derive from a man aged 50-59 years with COVID-19, enrolled during active disease.

The CDR3 nucleotides are TGCAGCGCCCTCCGGGACAGGGGCGCTGAAGCTTTCTTT. Translating gives CSALRDRGAEAFF. The chain has TRBV29-1 and TRBJ1-1; 10 positions agree with TRBD1. Germline CDR1 and CDR2: SQVTM and ANQGSEA. CDR3 length equals 13 residues. V gave up 7 bases and J gave up 6 bases; unmatched junction bases: 8.

The chain uses TRBV27 and TRBJ2-2, with 9 positions matching TRBD2. Unmatched junction bases numbered 12, after V lost 7 bases and J lost 6 bases. The CDR3 is 16 amino acids. From germline, CDR1 is MNHEY and CDR2 SMNVEV (reference sequence). CDR3 sequence: CASIPSGVIPPGELFF. In DNA, the CDR3 is TGTGCCAGCATCCCTAGCGGGGTCATCCCCCCCGGGGAGCTGTTTTTT.

This chain links TRBV6-5 with TRBJ2-7; D possibly corresponds to TRBD2 (5 bases). CDR1 and CDR2 (germline): MNHEY, SVGAGI. V was trimmed by 9 bases and J by 1 base, leaving 7 bases between them. This CDR3 contains 11 residues. As DNA, the CDR3 is TGTGCCAGTAGAGGGTCCTACGAGCAGTACTTC. Its protein is CASRGSYEQYF.

The rearrangement uses TRBV9 and TRBJ2-5, with 8 positions matching TRBD2. J lost 4 bases, V lost 0 bases, and 5 bases had no gene match. This CDR3 has 15 amino acids. Germline V gene data show CDR1 as SGDLS and CDR2 as YYNGEE. The CDR3 protein is CASSVGVSGIETQYF. CDR3 DNA: TGTGCCAGCAGCGTAGGGGTTAGCGGGATAGAGACCCAGTACTTC.

The V call is TRBV30, the J call TRBJ1-4, with D perhaps TRBD1 (6 bases). Germline lookup yields CDR1 GTSNPN and CDR2 SVGIG (reference sequence). V was shortened by 0 bases and J by 5 bases, with 16 bases between the two germline ends. The CDR3 runs to 16 residues. CDR3 loop: CAWSVRGGGRNEKLFF. The CDR3 DNA follows: TGTGCCTGGAGTGTAAGGGGGGGAGGGCGGAATGAAAAACTGTTTTTT.

This rearrangement joins TRBV4-3 to TRBJ2-1, with D perhaps TRBD2 (5 bases). Germline assignment: CDR1 LGHNA and CDR2 YSLEER. V lost 4 bases to trimming and J lost 0 bases, with 16 bases between them. The CDR3 consists of 17 residues. The CDR3 DNA sequence: TGCGCCAGCAGCCCCCCCCTGAGCGGAAGCTCCTACAATGAGCAGTTCTTC. It is translated as CASSPPLSGSSYNEQFF.

The gene calls are TRBV9 and TRBJ1-6; no reliable D call. From germline, CDR1 is SGDLS and CDR2 YYNGEE. V shed 3 bases and J shed 7 bases, with 14 bases lying between them. The CDR3 is 15 residues long. The CDR3 protein is CASSGSLGPNSPLHF. In DNA form, the CDR3 reads TGTGCCAGCAGCGGAAGTCTGGGCCCAAATTCACCCCTCCACTTT.